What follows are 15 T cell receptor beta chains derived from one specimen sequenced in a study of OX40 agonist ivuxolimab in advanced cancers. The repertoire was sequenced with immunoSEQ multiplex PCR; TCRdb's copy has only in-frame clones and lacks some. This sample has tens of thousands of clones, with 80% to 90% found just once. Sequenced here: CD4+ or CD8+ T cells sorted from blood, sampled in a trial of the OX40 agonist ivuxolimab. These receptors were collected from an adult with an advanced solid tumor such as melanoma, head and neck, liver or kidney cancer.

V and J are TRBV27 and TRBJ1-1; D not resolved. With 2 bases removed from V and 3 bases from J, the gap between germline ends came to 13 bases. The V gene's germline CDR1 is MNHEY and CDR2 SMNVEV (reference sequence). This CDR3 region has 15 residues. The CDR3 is CASSLRLGVHTEAFF. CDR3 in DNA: TGTGCCAGCAGTTTACGGCTCGGGGTTCACACTGAAGCTTTCTTT.

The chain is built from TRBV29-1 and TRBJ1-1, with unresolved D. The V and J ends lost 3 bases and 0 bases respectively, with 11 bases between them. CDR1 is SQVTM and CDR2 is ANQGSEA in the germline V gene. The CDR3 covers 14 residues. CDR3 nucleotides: TGCAGCGTTGATAAGACTGCCTTGAACACTGAAGCTTTCTTT. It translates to CSVDKTALNTEAFF.

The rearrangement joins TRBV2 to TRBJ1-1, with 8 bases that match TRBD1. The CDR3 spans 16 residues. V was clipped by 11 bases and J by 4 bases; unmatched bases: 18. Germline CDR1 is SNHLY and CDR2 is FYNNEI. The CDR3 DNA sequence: TGTGCCTGTCTATTCCCGGGACAGGCTGTCGGCACTGAAGCTTTCTTT. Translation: CACLFPGQAVGTEAFF. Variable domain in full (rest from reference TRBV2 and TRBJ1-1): EPEVTQTPSHQVTQMGQEVILRCVPISNHLYFYWYRQILGQKVEFLVSFYNNEISEKSEIFDDQFSVERPDGSNFTLKIRSTKLEDSAMYFCACLFPGQAVGTEAFFGQGTRLTVV.

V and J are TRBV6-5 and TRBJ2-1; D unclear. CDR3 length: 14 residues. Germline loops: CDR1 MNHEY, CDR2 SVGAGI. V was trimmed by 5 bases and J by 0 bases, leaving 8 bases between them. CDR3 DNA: TGTGCCAGCAGTCGTTCCCGCTCCTACAATGAGCAGTTCTTC. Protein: CASSRSRSYNEQFF.

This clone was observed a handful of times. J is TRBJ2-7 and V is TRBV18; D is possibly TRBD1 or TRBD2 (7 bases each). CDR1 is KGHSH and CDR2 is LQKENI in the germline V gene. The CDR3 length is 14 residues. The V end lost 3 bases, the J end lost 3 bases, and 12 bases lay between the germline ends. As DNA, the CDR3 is TGTGCCAGCTCACCGGGAGGGACAGTCTACGAGCAGTACTTC. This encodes CASSPGGTVYEQYF. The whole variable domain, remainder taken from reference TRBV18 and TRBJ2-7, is NAGVMQNPRHLVRRRGQEARLRCSPMKGHSHVYWYRQLPEEGLKFMVYLQKENIIDESGMPKERFSAEFPKEGPSILRIQQVVRGDSAAYFCASSPGGTVYEQYFGPGTRLTVT.

CDR3 nucleotides: TGTGCCAGCAGCAACGCAGGGAGCTCCTACAATGAGCAGTTCTTC. Protein: CASSNAGSSYNEQFF. The chain has TRBV21-1 and TRBJ2-1. TRBV21-1 corresponds to a pseudogene. The CDR3 is 15 residues long.

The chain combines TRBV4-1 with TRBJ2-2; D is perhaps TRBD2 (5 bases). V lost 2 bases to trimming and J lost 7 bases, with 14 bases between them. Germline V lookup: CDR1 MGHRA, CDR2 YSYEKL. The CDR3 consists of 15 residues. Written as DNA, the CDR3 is TGCGCCAGCAGCCAACTGACTAATTCGGGCGGGGAGCTGTTTTTT. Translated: CASSQLTNSGGELFF.

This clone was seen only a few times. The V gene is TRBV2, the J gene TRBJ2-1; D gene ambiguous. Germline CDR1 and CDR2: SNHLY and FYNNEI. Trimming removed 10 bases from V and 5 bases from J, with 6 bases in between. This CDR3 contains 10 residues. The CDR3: CATLHNEQFF. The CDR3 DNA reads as TGTGCCACCCTCCACAATGAGCAGTTCTTC.

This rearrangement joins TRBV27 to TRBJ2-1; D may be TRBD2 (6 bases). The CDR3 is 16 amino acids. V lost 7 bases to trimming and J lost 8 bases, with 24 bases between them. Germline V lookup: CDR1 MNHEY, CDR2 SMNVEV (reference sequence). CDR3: CASTPAIGGTGYEQFF. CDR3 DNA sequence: TGTGCCAGCACCCCGGCGATTGGCGGGACCGGATATGAGCAGTTCTTC.

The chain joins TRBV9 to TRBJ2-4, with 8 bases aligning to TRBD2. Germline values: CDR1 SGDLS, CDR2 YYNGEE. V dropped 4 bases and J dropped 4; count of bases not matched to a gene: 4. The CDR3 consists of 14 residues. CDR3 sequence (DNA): TGTGCCAGCAGCCGGGGGGGCTTAAAAAACATTCAGTACTTC. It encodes CASSRGGLKNIQYF. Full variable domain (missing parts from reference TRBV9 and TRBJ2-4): DSGVTQTPKHLITATGQRVTLRCSPRSGDLSVYWYQQSLDQGLQFLIQYYNGEERAKGNILERFSAQQFPDLHSELNLSSLELGDSALYFCASSRGGLKNIQYFGAGTRLSVL.

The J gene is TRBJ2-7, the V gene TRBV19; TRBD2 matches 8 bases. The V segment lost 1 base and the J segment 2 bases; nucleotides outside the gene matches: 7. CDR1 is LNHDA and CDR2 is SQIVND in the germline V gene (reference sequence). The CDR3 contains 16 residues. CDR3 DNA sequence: TGTGCCAGTAGTATAGTCGGGGGGGGAATAACCTACGAGCAGTACTTC. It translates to CASSIVGGGITYEQYF.

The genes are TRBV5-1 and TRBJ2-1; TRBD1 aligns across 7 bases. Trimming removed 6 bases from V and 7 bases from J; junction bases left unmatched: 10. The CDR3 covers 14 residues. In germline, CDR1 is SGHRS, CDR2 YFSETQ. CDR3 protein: CASNLLEGANEQFF. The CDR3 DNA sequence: TGCGCCAGCAACCTACTAGAGGGGGCGAATGAGCAGTTCTTC.

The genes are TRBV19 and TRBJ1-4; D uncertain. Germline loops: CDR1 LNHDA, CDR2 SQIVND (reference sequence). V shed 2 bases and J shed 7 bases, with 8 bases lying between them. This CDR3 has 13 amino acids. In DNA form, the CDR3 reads TGTGCCAGTAGTATACGGTCTGGTGAAAAACTGTTTTTT. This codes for CASSIRSGEKLFF.

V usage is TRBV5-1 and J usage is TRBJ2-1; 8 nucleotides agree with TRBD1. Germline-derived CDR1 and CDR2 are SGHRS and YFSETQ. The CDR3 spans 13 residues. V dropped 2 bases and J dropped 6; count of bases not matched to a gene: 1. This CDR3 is CASSFTGGNEQFF. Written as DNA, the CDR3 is TGCGCCAGCAGCTTTACAGGGGGCAATGAGCAGTTCTTC.

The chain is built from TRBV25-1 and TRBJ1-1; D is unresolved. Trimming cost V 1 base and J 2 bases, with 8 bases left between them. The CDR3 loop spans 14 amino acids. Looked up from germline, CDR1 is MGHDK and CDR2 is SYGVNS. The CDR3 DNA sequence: TGTGCCAGCAGTGAATCTTGGAGTAACACTGAAGCTTTCTTT. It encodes CASSESWSNTEAFF.